The TCR beta chain under discussion was sequenced for a study of T cells in Graves' hyperthyroidism and ophthalmopathy. On the study more broadly: Upon initial diagnosis and before any treatment, peripheral blood was collected. Study results and caveats: Blood also carried most thyroid clonotypes expanded above 0.001. The model's output predicted ophthalmopathy at a median of 6.5 months prior to onset. Ophthalmopathy was told apart from stable hyperthyroidism by a 13 V-J model.

Comments on this clonotype: The antigen is not known.

V dropped 11 bases and J dropped 3 bases, with 14 bases sitting between them. The germline gives CDR1 MNHNS, CDR2 SASEGT. The CDR3 loop spans 13 amino acids. Amplification of TCR beta CDR3 regions used RNA as the template. With the HTBI primer set, the TCR CDR3 went through a first round of RT-PCR. TCRdb called the multiplex PCR reads again in MiXCR, with one record for every CDR3 protein. Here the sample spans hundreds of thousands of distinct CDR3 sequences, roughly 40% being singletons. The chain combines TRBV6-1 with TRBJ1-5; weak D call: TRBD1 (6 bases). The receptor comes from a man younger than 30 with Graves' hyperthyroidism. Sequenced: blood. The CDR3 DNA sequence: TGTGCCGCAGGGGACGGGGTCAATCAGCCCCAGCATTTT. This codes for CAAGDGVNQPQHF.